One sample yielded the 16 T cell receptor beta chains listed below, sequenced in a study of vaccination and CD4 T cells after COVID-19. The Oncomine TCR Beta short-read assay sequenced DNA from cultured CD4+ T cells. TCRdb processed the PCR reads anew with MiXCR; each CDR3 protein has one entry. The repertoire holds 20,000 to 25,000 distinct CDR3 sequences, with 38% as singletons. These receptors lack a known antigen. Stated treatment: roughly ten-day PBMC culture with coronavirus spike peptide pools or control peptides (ViraFEST assay). This specimen was CD4+ T cells from blood, cultured in vitro, taken before SARS-CoV-2 vaccination. The receptor set was obtained from a human donor who had recovered from COVID-19.

The table lists this clonotype with a few counts. The chain links TRBV12-3 or TRBV12-4 to TRBJ1-2, with unresolved D. Trimming took off 8 bases at V and 8 bases at J, with 18 bases between the two ends. The CDR3 is 13 residues long. The chain's CDR3 is CASSVDGERGYTF. The CDR3 coding sequence is TGTGCCAGCTCCGTTGATGGGGAGCGGGGCTACACCTTC.

In this sample, this clonotype turned up a few times. This rearrangement joins TRBV6-5 to TRBJ1-2; D unresolved. CDR1 is MNHEY, CDR2 SVGAGI, per germline. CDR3 size: 18 residues. V was shortened by 4 bases and J by 2 bases, with 23 bases between the two germline ends. This CDR3 reads CASSSAAGGRMGNYGYTF. The DNA of the CDR3 is TGTGCCAGCAGTTCTGCGGCCGGCGGGAGGATGGGAAACTATGGCTACACCTTC.

Only a few counts were recorded for this clonotype. The rearrangement uses TRBV11-3 and TRBJ2-1, with D possibly matching TRBD1 (6 bases). The CDR3 is 13 residues long. Germline lookup yields CDR1 SGHNT and CDR2 YENEEA. The V and J ends lost 4 bases and 6 bases respectively, with 10 bases between them. CDR3 in amino acids: CASSSGHSNEQFF. In DNA form, the CDR3 reads TGTGCCAGCAGCTCGGGACACTCCAATGAGCAGTTCTTC.

The genes are TRBV11-3 and TRBJ2-1; 7 bases match TRBD1. CDR1 SGHNT and CDR2 YENEEA come from the germline V gene. This CDR3 comprises 13 residues. J lost 5 bases, V lost 8 bases, and 6 bases had no gene match. In nucleotides, the CDR3 is TGTGCCAGCTTGGGGCAGGGGGACAATGAGCAGTTCTTC. It codes for CASLGQGDNEQFF.

The V gene is TRBV12-3 or TRBV12-4, the J gene TRBJ2-6; possibly TRBD1 or TRBD2 for D (6 bases each). CDR3 size: 16 residues. Trimming pared 4 bases from V and 3 bases from J, leaving 13 bases between. CDR3 residues: CASSWGRGGGANVLTF. CDR3 coding DNA: TGTGCCAGCAGTTGGGGCAGGGGAGGTGGGGCCAACGTCCTGACTTTC.

In its sample, this clonotype was seen a few times. The chain employs TRBV11-2 and TRBJ2-7; no clear D gene. V was pared by 3 bases and J by 2 bases, with 17 bases between. From germline, CDR1 is SGHAT and CDR2 FQNNGV. This CDR3 is 16 amino acids long. The CDR3 reads CASSFYGLSTPYEQYF. For the CDR3, the DNA is TGTGCCAGCAGCTTTTATGGGCTCAGCACCCCCTACGAGCAGTACTTC.

The chain links TRBV2 to TRBJ1-5; 10 bases align to TRBD1. Germline V gives CDR1 SNHLY, CDR2 FYNNEI. This CDR3 is 16 amino acids long. V lost 6 bases to trimming and J lost 1 base; unmatched junction nucleotides: 6. As DNA, the CDR3 is TGTGCCAGCAGCAGACAGGGGGCTCGGAGCAATCAGCCCCAGCATTTT. Residues: CASSRQGARSNQPQHF.

The CDR3 DNA reads TGTGCCAGCAGCTCTTGGACTACAAGGAACACTGAAGCTTTCTTT. This codes for CASSSWTTRNTEAFF. This sequence joins TRBV7-2 and TRBJ1-1; D gene ambiguous. Germline CDR1 reads SGHTA; CDR2 reads FQGNSA. Trimming removed 4 bases at V and 1 base at J, with 13 bases between. The length of the CDR3 is 15 residues. Full variable domain (outside the CDR3, taken from reference TRBV7-2 and TRBJ1-1): GAGVSQSPSNKVTEKGKDVELRCDPISGHTALYWYRQSLGQGLEFLIYFQGNSAPDKSGLPSDRFSAERTGGSVSTLTIQRTQQEDSAVYLCASSSWTTRNTEAFFGQGTRLTVV.

The chain is built from TRBV7-8 and TRBJ1-3, with a possible D match to TRBD1 (5 bases). V was pared by 0 bases and J by 4 bases, with 16 bases between. The germline V gene has CDR1 SGHVS and CDR2 FQNEAQ. The CDR3 sequence is 17 residues long. The CDR3 spells CASSLARGGSGGNTIYF. CDR3 DNA: TGTGCCAGCAGCTTAGCCCGTGGGGGGTCTGGAGGAAACACCATATATTTT.

This chain joins TRBV11-3 and TRBJ2-3; D not resolved. Trimming left V 2 bases short and J 3 bases short, with 12 bases between. This CDR3 is 15 amino acids long. Germline V lookup: CDR1 SGHNT, CDR2 YENEEA. For the CDR3, the DNA is TGTGCCAGCAGCTTAATCAAAGGAAGGACAGATACGCAGTATTTT. This translates into CASSLIKGRTDTQYF.

This clonotype was seen more than once but under ten times. The chain carries TRBV7-2 and TRBJ2-5; a possible D gene is TRBD2 (7 bases). Trimming stripped 0 bases from V and 4 bases from J, with 15 bases between. The CDR3 length is 16 residues. The germline gives CDR1 SGHTA, CDR2 FQGNSA. The CDR3 is CASSLAAVGGAETQYF. CDR3 nucleotides: TGTGCCAGCAGCTTAGCGGCTGTTGGGGGGGCAGAGACCCAGTACTTC.

This clonotype turned up a few times. The chain links TRBV7-2 to TRBJ2-7; TRBD2 agrees at 11 bases. CDR3 size: 16 residues. Per the germline V gene, CDR1 is SGHTA and CDR2 is FQGNSA. V trimming: 5 bases; J trimming: 0 bases; junction bases outside the gene matches: 6. The CDR3, as DNA: TGTGCCAGCAGCCCGTCGACTAGCGGGGCCTCCTACGAGCAGTACTTC. It specifies CASSPSTSGASYEQYF.

The chain is built from TRBV20-1 and TRBJ2-1; D remains unclear. Trimming took off 6 bases at V and 2 bases at J, with 5 bases between the two ends. The CDR3 has 11 amino acids. CDR1 is DFQATT and CDR2 is SNEGSKA in the germline V gene (reference sequence). CDR3 nucleotides: TGCAGTGCCTCTACCTACAATGAGCAGTTCTTC. Translating it yields CSASTYNEQFF.

This chain joins TRBV25-1 and TRBJ1-2, with a tentative D call TRBD1 (6 bases). The CDR3 contains 14 residues. V dropped 2 bases and J dropped 5 bases, with 12 bases sitting between them. Germline V gene sequence: CDR1 MGHDK, CDR2 SYGVNS. The CDR3 DNA is TGTGCCAGCAGTGAACCGGACAGAAATTATGGCTACACCTTC. Its protein is CASSEPDRNYGYTF.

The genes are TRBV30 and TRBJ1-1, with D hard to call. This CDR3 region has 13 residues. Germline lookup yields CDR1 GTSNPN and CDR2 SVGIG (reference sequence). Deletions cut 1 base from V and 5 bases from J, with 11 bases between. The CDR3 DNA sequence: TGTGCCTGGAGTGCGACAACGTGGACTGAAGCTTTCTTT. Translation: CAWSATTWTEAFF.

This clonotype was counted only a few times. V is TRBV20-1 and J is TRBJ2-7; a weak D match, TRBD2 (6 bases). The V gene's germline CDR1 is DFQATT and CDR2 SNEGSKA (reference sequence). The CDR3 has 10 residues. V was clipped by 6 bases and J by 6 bases, with 9 bases between them. This chain's CDR3 is CSAWGGEQYF. CDR3 DNA: TGCAGTGCATGGGGAGGCGAGCAGTACTTC.